These 5 T cell receptor beta chains share one sample of origin, sequenced in a study of early T cells in non-severe SARS-CoV-2 infection. TCRdb re-derived calls from the 5' RACE reads in MiXCR, one entry per CDR3 protein. This sample carries 30,000 to 45,000 distinct CDR3 sequences, less than 7% of them seen once, and the ten largest clones take 4% to 4.5%. Source: whole blood, taken at baseline. The receptors here all came from an adult who was a healthcare worker with PCR-confirmed SARS-CoV-2 infection or an uninfected control (not recorded which).

This clonotype was seen repeatedly, ten times or more. This chain links TRBV5-6 with TRBJ2-5, with TRBD1 as a possible D gene (5 bases). The CDR3 is 13 amino acids. Looked up from germline, CDR1 is SGHDT and CDR2 is YYEEEE. Between the trimmed V and J ends, which lost 3 bases and 11 bases, there was a span of 17 bases. CDR3 sequence: CASSSKTALTQYF. The CDR3 nucleotides read TGTGCCAGCAGCTCCAAGACAGCCCTTACGCAGTACTTC.

This clonotype was counted ten times or more. The chain uses TRBV29-1 and TRBJ2-7; D perhaps matches TRBD1 (5 bases). Trimming took 6 bases from V and 0 from J, leaving 15 bases between them. The germline V gene encodes CDR1 SQVTM and CDR2 ANQGSEA. CDR3 length: 14 residues. CDR3 region: CSVQIRVSSYEQYF. The CDR3 DNA is TGCAGCGTCCAAATCAGGGTGAGCTCCTACGAGCAGTACTTC.

This clonotype has more than one count but fewer than ten. V is TRBV5-1 and J is TRBJ2-2, with 10 bases fitting TRBD1. Per germline, CDR1 SGHRS and CDR2 YFSETQ. The CDR3 length is 18 residues. J lost 4 bases, V lost 2 bases, and 11 bases had no gene match. DNA for the CDR3: TGCGCCAGCAGCTTCCGGTTGGGACAGGGGACGGGCACCGGGGAGCTGTTTTTT. This encodes CASSFRLGQGTGTGELFF.

This clonotype was observed a few times. V usage is TRBV27 and J usage is TRBJ2-5; possible D gene TRBD2, 5 bases. V was cut by 0 bases and J by 5 bases, with 10 bases left in between. This CDR3 region has 14 residues. Looked up from germline, CDR1 is MNHEY and CDR2 is SMNVEV (reference sequence). Written as DNA, the CDR3 is TGTGCCAGCAGTTTATCCGGGGATGGCGAGACCCAGTACTTC. Translated, it gives CASSLSGDGETQYF.

In its sample, this clonotype was seen a few times. The chain combines TRBV5-1 with TRBJ1-2, with TRBD1 matching 12 bases. CDR3 size: 14 residues. Germline V CDR1 and CDR2: SGHRS, YFSETQ. Germline trimming cut 5 bases from V and 7 bases from J; bases unmatched to any gene: 6. This CDR3 is CASRPGTGGFGYTF. In DNA, the CDR3 is TGCGCCAGCAGGCCCGGGACAGGGGGCTTTGGCTACACCTTC.